This T cell receptor beta chain is drawn from a study of shared clonotypes between healthy human individuals. On the study more broadly: Donors had three CD4 naive, three CD4 memory, two CD8 naive and one CD8 memory plate apiece.

Sequencing was performed with immunoSEQ multiplex PCR; in TCRdb, only in-frame clones are kept and a portion is missing. The sample consists of approximately 2.5 million clones, around nine tenths of them appearing once. V shed 4 bases and J shed 3 bases, with 10 bases lying between them. This CDR3 region has 13 residues. In germline, CDR1 is SEHNR, CDR2 FQNEAQ (reference sequence). Specimen: naive CD4+ T cells sorted from blood. Noted subset: CD45RA+ positively selected. The rearrangement joins TRBV7-9 to TRBJ2-7; D is undetermined. This TCR was recovered from a man in his late teens or twenties in good health. CDR3 bases: TGTGCCAGCAGCTGGTCAGAACGCTACGAGCAGTACTTC. Translation gives CASSWSERYEQYF.